This TCR beta chain stems from a study of response to subunit inactivated influenza vaccine. Germline CDR1 reads DFQATT; CDR2 reads SNEGSKA (reference sequence). Trimming pared 4 bases from V and 2 bases from J, leaving 5 bases between. CDR3 length: 11 residues. To note about this clonotype: The antigen remains unidentified.

One entry per CDR3 protein, called by TCRdb with MiXCR from the RT-PCR reads. This table holds 150,000 to 200,000 distinct CDR3 sequences, approximately 11% found once. Study results and caveats: There was a suggestion from the authors that each seasonal influenza vaccination recruits few new T cells.

The sample here was non-naive T cells sorted from PBMCs, taken roughly 48 days after vaccination. The sequence was collected from a man aged 50 to 59 who received an inactivated influenza vaccine. The chain combines TRBV20-1 with TRBJ1-2, with D possibly being TRBD1 (5 bases). As DNA, the CDR3 is TGCAGTGCTACAGGGAACTATGGCTACACCTTC. This encodes CSATGNYGYTF.